The 5 T cell receptor beta chains below all came from one sample that was sequenced in a study of technical replicates of blood from a few donors. Assay used: immunoSEQ multiplex PCR; TCRdb lists only in-frame clones, some missing. The sample lists fewer than 15,000 clones, about 95% occurring once. Sample: PBMCs. The receptors shown here come from a human donor in good health.

This clone was picked up one time. J is TRBJ2-3 and V is TRBV5-1; TRBD1 matches at 9 bases. The CDR3 sequence is 14 residues long. J was trimmed by 6 bases and V by 3 bases; bases with no gene match: 5. The germline V gene encodes CDR1 SGHRS and CDR2 YFSETQ. The CDR3 loop reads CASSSQGAGDTQYF. CDR3 DNA sequence: TGCGCCAGCAGCTCACAGGGGGCAGGGGATACGCAGTATTTT.

This chain uses TRBV5-6 with TRBJ1-2, with TRBD1 matching over 9 bases. Germline assignment: CDR1 SGHDT and CDR2 YYEEEE. The trim removed 4 bases at V and 8 bases at J, leaving 9 bases unmatched. CDR3 length: 14 residues. The CDR3 here is CASSPGTGYRGYTF. CDR3 DNA: TGTGCCAGCAGCCCCGGGACAGGGTATCGCGGCTACACCTTC. Drawing the rest from reference TRBV5-6 and TRBJ1-2, the complete variable domain is DAGVTQSPTHLIKTRGQQVTLRCSPKSGHDTVSWYQQALGQGPQFIFQYYEEEERQRGNFPDRFSGHQFPNYSSELNVNALLLGDSALYLCASSPGTGYRGYTFGSGTRLTVV.

The chain joins TRBV5-1 to TRBJ2-3; TRBD1 might be the D (7 bases). The germline V and J ends were trimmed by 4 bases and 4 bases, with 19 bases remaining between them. There are 16 residues in the CDR3. The germline V gene has CDR1 SGHRS and CDR2 YFSETQ. CDR3 in amino acids: CASSPEWARGADTQYF. CDR3 coding DNA: TGCGCCAGCAGCCCCGAGTGGGCCAGGGGGGCAGATACGCAGTATTTT.

The chain is built from TRBV28 and TRBJ1-5, with a possible D match to TRBD1 (6 bases). CDR3 length: 17 amino acids. V gave up 8 bases and J gave up 1 base, with 21 bases separating them. CDR1 MDHEN and CDR2 SYDVKM come from the germline V gene. The DNA for the CDR3 is TGTGCCAGCGTCGCCGAATGGGGGCGCAGGAGCAATCAGCCCCAGCATTTT. This gives the protein CASVAEWGRRSNQPQHF.

This clone was seen a single time. The V and J genes are TRBV11-2 and TRBJ2-7; 8 positions match TRBD1. V lost 6 bases, J lost 7 bases, and 14 bases stayed unmatched. The germline V gene has CDR1 SGHAT and CDR2 FQNNGV. There are 15 residues in the CDR3. As DNA, the CDR3 is TGTGCCAGCAGAAGACAGGGGACAGGCCTACGGGAGCAGTACTTC. It codes for CASRRQGTGLREQYF.